The T cell receptor (beta chain) described here comes from a study of human T cells and chemical hapten exposure. TCRdb re-derived calls from the RACE reads in MiXCR, one entry per CDR3 protein. This sample carries 65,000 to 85,000 distinct CDR3 sequences, about 11% of them seen once, and the ten largest clones take about 4%. This CDR3 contains 19 residues. Germline values: CDR1 MGHRA, CDR2 YSYEKL. V lost 5 bases, J lost 6 bases, and 31 bases lay in between. The time point was: patch test 1, 2 weeks after DPC sensitization. The treatment here: therapeutic diphenylcyclopropenone sensitization with weekly scalp DPC. Participating donors were patients with alopecia, aged 18 to 70 years, considered appropriate candidates for DPC. RNA extraction used unfractionated whole blood as the source of total RNA.

The material was whole blood, obtained in connection with sensitization to the hapten diphenylcyclopropenone (DPC). The chain links TRBV4-1 to TRBJ1-2; tentatively, D is TRBD1 (5 bases). The TCR originated in a woman aged 60-75 years with alopecia areata. Some clones in this sample may be carry-over from other donors' samples. CDR3 nucleotide sequence: TGCGCCAGCAGCGTACCCGGGACTACGGTACGCGCGGACCTTAATGGCTACACCTTC. Translating gives CASSVPGTTVRADLNGYTF.